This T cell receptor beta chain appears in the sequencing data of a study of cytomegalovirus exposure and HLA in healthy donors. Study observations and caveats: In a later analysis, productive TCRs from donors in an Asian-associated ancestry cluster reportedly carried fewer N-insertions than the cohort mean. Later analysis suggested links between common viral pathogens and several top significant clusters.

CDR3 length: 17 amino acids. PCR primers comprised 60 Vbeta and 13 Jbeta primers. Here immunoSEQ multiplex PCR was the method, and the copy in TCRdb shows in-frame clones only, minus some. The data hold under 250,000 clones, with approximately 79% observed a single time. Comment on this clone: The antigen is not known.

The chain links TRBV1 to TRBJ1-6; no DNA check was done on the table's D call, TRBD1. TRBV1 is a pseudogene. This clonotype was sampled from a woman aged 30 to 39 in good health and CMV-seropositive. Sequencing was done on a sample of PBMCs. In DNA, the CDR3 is TGCACCAGCAGCCAGCCCCGACAGGGACCCTATAATTCACCCCTCCACTTT. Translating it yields CTSSQPRQGPYNSPLHF.